These 32 T cell receptor beta chains share one sample of origin, sequenced in a study of radiation and T cells in renal cell carcinoma. Treatment meaning: treatment-naive control, cytoreductive nephrectomy. Sequencing used immunoSEQ multiplex PCR; TCRdb keeps in-frame clones, though not all of them. The sample includes some 21,000 clones, around half of them seen just once. This specimen consisted of tumor tissue, obtained from a patient whose treatment was nephrectomy without radiotherapy. The receptors shown here come from a human donor with renal cell carcinoma.

This clone occurred once. The CDR3 reads CASSNTGAWDEQFF. The CDR3 region has the DNA TGTGCCAGTAGTAATACAGGGGCCTGGGATGAGCAGTTCTTC. The rearrangement joins TRBV19 to TRBJ2-1, with TRBD1 matching over 7 bases. The CDR3 covers 14 residues. Trimming removed 4 bases from V and 8 bases from J; junction bases left unmatched: 8. Germline V lookup: CDR1 LNHDA, CDR2 SQIVND (reference sequence).

This chain connects TRBV6-5 to TRBJ1-2; D gene unclear. Per the germline V gene, CDR1 is MNHEY and CDR2 is SVGAGI. With 5 bases removed from V and 2 bases from J, the gap between germline ends came to 9 bases. The CDR3 has 13 amino acids. The CDR3 reads CASSVQINYGYTF. CDR3 sequence (DNA): TGTGCCAGCAGTGTACAGATAAACTATGGCTACACCTTC.

The genes are TRBV5-1 and TRBJ1-2; D is undetermined. The germline CDR1 and CDR2 sequences are SGHRS and YFSETQ. This CDR3 spans 14 amino acids. Trimming cost V 3 bases and J 4 bases, with 13 bases left between them. In DNA, the CDR3 is TGCGCCAGCAGCTCGACGGACCCGTCCTATGGCTACACCTTC. Translation gives CASSSTDPSYGYTF.

The chain combines TRBV9 with TRBJ1-4; a possible D gene is TRBD1 (6 bases). Trimming pared 3 bases from V and 7 bases from J, leaving 16 bases between. This CDR3 contains 15 residues. Germline-derived CDR1 and CDR2 are SGDLS and YYNGEE. CDR3 in amino acids: CASSAGGGPAEKLFF. The CDR3 bases are TGTGCCAGCAGCGCTGGCGGGGGGCCGGCTGAAAAACTGTTTTTT.

The V and J genes are TRBV19 and TRBJ1-4; D gene ambiguous. The CDR3 loop spans 18 amino acids. Per germline, CDR1 LNHDA and CDR2 SQIVND (reference sequence). V shed 3 bases and J shed 0 bases, with 17 bases lying between them. In nucleotides, the CDR3 is TGTGCCAGTAGTATGGGTTTCGTCAGAGCCGCAACTAATGAAAAACTGTTTTTT. This codes for CASSMGFVRAATNEKLFF.

The chain combines TRBV7-6 with TRBJ2-5; D remains unclear. Matching the DNA end better, TRBJ2-7 makes the J call doubtful. CDR1 is SGHVS and CDR2 is FNYEAQ in the germline V gene. CDR3 length: 13 residues. The CDR3 DNA is TGTGCCAGCAGCTTAGCGCAGGCCGACGAGCAGTACTTC. It translates to CASSLAQADEQYF.

The V call is TRBV5-1, the J call TRBJ2-7; D may match TRBD1 or TRBD2 (5 bases each). The ends were cut back, 4 bases at V and 5 bases at J, with 16 bases in the middle. The CDR3 runs to 14 residues. The V gene's germline CDR1 is SGHRS and CDR2 YFSETQ. CDR3 coding DNA: TGCGCCAGCAGCACCGGGACCGTTGCCCACGAGCAGTACTTC. It yields the protein CASSTGTVAHEQYF.

The gene calls are TRBV2 and TRBJ1-4, with a tentative D call TRBD1 (5 bases). CDR3 length: 15 residues. Trimming shortened V by 4 bases and J by 1 base, and 10 bases separated the two germline ends. In germline, CDR1 is SNHLY, CDR2 FYNNEI. CDR3: CASSGSGGTNEKLFF. The CDR3 nucleotides read TGTGCCAGCAGTGGATCCGGGGGAACTAATGAAAAACTGTTTTTT.

This clone occurred many times. For the CDR3, the DNA is TGCGCCATCTCAGACGGGGGGGTGAATGCTTTCTTT. Protein: CAISDGGVNAFF. V and J are TRBV23-1 and TRBJ1-1; D may be TRBD1 (5 bases). TRBV23-1 is flagged as an ORF with uncertain function. Trimming stripped 10 bases from V and 11 bases from J, with 20 bases between. The CDR3 has 12 amino acids.

V gene TRBV7-6 combines with J gene TRBJ2-1; 7 bases fit TRBD2. Germline V gene data show CDR1 as SGHVS and CDR2 as FNYEAQ. The CDR3 is 14 amino acids. Trimming removed 5 bases from V and 2 bases from J; junction bases left unmatched: 3. CDR3 nucleotide sequence: TGTGCCAGCAGCCCTGGGACTACCTACAATGAGCAGTTCTTC. Residues: CASSPGTTYNEQFF.

This rearrangement joins TRBV7-2 to TRBJ1-1, with D perhaps matching TRBD1 (6 bases). Germline CDR1 and CDR2: SGHTA and FQGNSA. V was pared by 4 bases and J by 0 bases, with 9 bases between. The CDR3 covers 14 residues. The CDR3 coding sequence is TGTGCCAGCAGCTATACAGGGATGAACACTGAAGCTTTCTTT. Translation: CASSYTGMNTEAFF.

The chain joins TRBV7-9 to TRBJ1-4, with a possible D match to TRBD1 (5 bases). V gave up 5 bases and J gave up 4 bases, with 11 bases separating them. CDR3 length equals 14 residues. Germline loops: CDR1 SEHNR, CDR2 FQNEAQ (reference sequence). The CDR3 is CASSVGGYNEKLFF. As DNA, the CDR3 is TGTGCCAGCAGCGTGGGGGGGTATAATGAAAAACTGTTTTTT.

This rearrangement joins TRBV5-5 to TRBJ1-2, with D unresolved. Trimming removed 5 bases from V and 5 bases from J, with 16 bases in between. The germline V gene has CDR1 SGHKS and CDR2 YYEKEE (reference sequence). CDR3 length: 14 amino acids. The chain's CDR3 is CASSPGRREYGYTF. CDR3 nucleotide sequence: TGTGCCAGCAGTCCGGGCAGGCGGGAATATGGCTACACCTTC.

This clone appeared a few times. The J gene is TRBJ2-3, the V gene TRBV5-4, with D maybe TRBD2 (6 bases). This CDR3 region has 16 residues. V gave up 0 bases and J gave up 1 base, with 12 bases separating them. Germline CDR1 is SGHNT and CDR2 is YYREEE (reference sequence). CDR3 loop: CASSLAPAGRTDTQYF. The CDR3 DNA follows: TGTGCCAGCAGCTTGGCCCCAGCGGGTCGCACAGATACGCAGTATTTT.

This clone has a handful of counts. The V gene is TRBV4-1, the J gene TRBJ1-1, with a tentative D call TRBD1 (5 bases). The V end lost 0 bases, the J end lost 1 base, and 9 bases lay between the germline ends. Germline-derived CDR1 and CDR2 are MGHRA and YSYEKL. The CDR3 runs 15 residues. CDR3 loop: CASSQEPGPNTEAFF. In nucleotides, the CDR3 is TGCGCCAGCAGCCAAGAACCGGGGCCGAACACTGAAGCTTTCTTT.

V gene TRBV29-1 combines with J gene TRBJ2-7, with 11 bases lining up with TRBD2. The germline gives CDR1 SQVTM, CDR2 ANQGSEA. The CDR3 consists of 13 residues. V was clipped by 5 bases and J by 5 bases; unmatched bases: 5. The CDR3: CSVLSGGVNEQYF. The CDR3, as DNA: TGCAGCGTTCTTAGCGGGGGGGTGAACGAGCAGTACTTC.

The chain combines TRBV10-2 with TRBJ1-2, with D tentatively TRBD1 (5 bases). CDR3 length equals 14 residues. The germline CDR1 and CDR2 sequences are WSHSY and SAAADI. V gave up 0 bases and J gave up 8 bases, with 13 bases separating them. CDR3 coding DNA: TGCGCCAGCAGTGAGTCGACCAGGCGGGGCGGCTACACCTTC. This gives the protein CASSESTRRGGYTF.

This chain uses TRBV6-5 with TRBJ1-5; 9 nucleotides match TRBD1. Germline values: CDR1 MNHEY, CDR2 SVGAGI. The V and J ends lost 1 base and 6 bases, in that order; junction bases with no gene match: 1. There are 14 residues in the CDR3. The CDR3 coding sequence is TGTGCCAGCAGTTACTTGACAGGGGGTCAGCCCCAGCATTTT. It is translated as CASSYLTGGQPQHF.

In its sample, this clone was seen a few times. This sequence joins TRBV7-5 and TRBJ1-3. TRBV7-5 is classified as a pseudogene. This CDR3 contains 14 residues. The CDR3 DNA is TGTGCCAGAAGCTTGAGGTCCTTTGGAAACACCATATATTTT. Translation: CARSLRSFGNTIYF.

The V call is TRBV18, the J call TRBJ2-7; no clear D. Germline CDR1 is KGHSH and CDR2 is LQKENI. Trimming stripped 2 bases from V and 4 bases from J, with 9 bases between. This CDR3 has 13 residues. The CDR3 nucleotides read TGTGCCAGCTCACCAATTCGTTCGTACGAGCAGTACTTC. It encodes CASSPIRSYEQYF.

The chain couples TRBV27 to TRBJ1-5; TRBD1 is a possible D gene (6 bases). The CDR3 is 14 amino acids. Germline CDR1 reads MNHEY; CDR2 reads SMNVEV (reference sequence). V was pared by 3 bases and J by 7 bases, with 13 bases between. CDR3 DNA: TGTGCCAGCAGTTTCCTGGGGGCGGGACAGCCCCAGCATTTT. This codes for CASSFLGAGQPQHF.

The J gene is TRBJ2-3, the V gene TRBV6-6; a possible D gene is TRBD2 (5 bases). Germline-derived CDR1 and CDR2 are MNHNY and SVGAGI (reference sequence). With 5 bases removed from V and 6 bases from J, the gap between germline ends came to 9 bases. The CDR3 is made up of 12 amino acids. CDR3 nucleotide sequence: TGTGCCAGCAGTAGGACTCGTGATACGCAGTATTTT. Its translation: CASSRTRDTQYF.

The chain combines TRBV5-4 with TRBJ2-5; 8 bases agree with TRBD1. CDR1 and CDR2 (germline): SGHNT, YYREEE (reference sequence). This CDR3 comprises 15 residues. After removal of 0 bases from V and 5 bases from J, the junction contained 6 bases not matched to a gene. The CDR3 bases are TGTGCCAGCAGCTTGGACCAGGGGGCAGGGGAGACCCAGTACTTC. This encodes CASSLDQGAGETQYF.

The genes are TRBV30 and TRBJ1-3, with D hard to call. Per germline, CDR1 GTSNPN and CDR2 SVGIG (reference sequence). CDR3 length: 12 amino acids. The V and J ends lost 3 bases and 1 base respectively, with 4 bases between them. The CDR3 DNA sequence: TGTGCCTGGAGCGTATCTGGAAACACCATATATTTT. It codes for CAWSVSGNTIYF.

This clone counts as medium-sized. Other DNA sequences in the sample encode the same CDR3. This chain joins TRBV27 and TRBJ2-7, with 7 bases matching TRBD1. CDR1 and CDR2 from the germline V gene are MNHEY and SMNVEV (reference sequence). CDR3 length equals 14 residues. With 2 bases clipped from V and 1 base from J, the junction kept 2 bases outside the gene matches. CDR3 residues: CASSLRDRSYEQYF. The CDR3 coding sequence is TGTGCCAGCAGTTTAAGGGACAGATCCTACGAGCAGTACTTC.

The gene calls are TRBV5-1 and TRBJ1-3; no clear D gene. V lost 0 bases to trimming and J lost 6 bases, with 7 bases between them. Per the germline V gene, CDR1 is SGHRS and CDR2 is YFSETQ. This CDR3 comprises 13 residues. CDR3 region: CASSLGGENTIYF. The CDR3 DNA is TGCGCCAGCAGCTTGGGCGGGGAAAACACCATATATTTT.

The V gene is TRBV10-3, the J gene TRBJ2-3, with 9 bases lining up with TRBD2. The CDR3 length is 14 residues. The V gene end was trimmed by 9 bases and the J gene end by 0 bases; junction bases not matched to a gene: 4. Germline V lookup: CDR1 ENHRY, CDR2 SYGVKD. The DNA for the CDR3 is TGTGCCATATCGACTAGCGGAAGCACAGATACGCAGTATTTT. Residues: CAISTSGSTDTQYF.

The genes are TRBV27 and TRBJ1-5; D possibly corresponds to TRBD1 (5 bases). Germline assignment: CDR1 MNHEY and CDR2 SMNVEV (reference sequence). The CDR3 spans 16 residues. Trimming shortened V by 5 bases and J by 0 bases, and 14 bases separated the two germline ends. CDR3 bases: TGTGCCAGCAGTACCTCCGGGACGTATAGCAATCAGCCCCAGCATTTT. Its translation: CASSTSGTYSNQPQHF.

In this sample, this clone turned up a few times. The V call is TRBV15, the J call TRBJ2-7, with 12 nucleotides matching TRBD1. After removal of 3 bases from V and 5 bases from J, the junction contained 2 bases not matched to a gene. In germline, CDR1 is LNHNV, CDR2 YYDKDF (reference sequence). The CDR3 sequence is 14 residues long. The CDR3 DNA reads TGTGCCACCAGCAGGGGACAGGGGGCCAACGAGCAGTACTTC. Translated, it gives CATSRGQGANEQYF.

The chain joins TRBV14 to TRBJ1-2; D unresolved. V lost 8 bases and J 1 base, leaving 5 bases between the germline ends. The CDR3 contains 11 residues. Germline CDR1 is SGHDN and CDR2 is FVKESK. The CDR3 bases are TGTGCCAGCGGGGATAACTATGGCTACACCTTC. Protein sequence: CASGDNYGYTF.

This clone was picked up a small number of times. The chain is built from TRBV2 and TRBJ1-2, with a weak D call TRBD1 (6 bases). In germline, CDR1 is SNHLY, CDR2 FYNNEI. CDR3 length: 12 amino acids. V lost 3 bases and J 7 bases, leaving 9 bases between the germline ends. Written as DNA, the CDR3 is TGTGCCAGCAGTGATGGGACACGTGGCTACACCTTC. This gives the protein CASSDGTRGYTF.

A few counts support this clone. The chain links TRBV7-9 to TRBJ2-2; the D gene could be TRBD1 or TRBD2 (5 bases each). CDR3 size: 18 residues. From germline, CDR1 is SEHNR and CDR2 FQNEAQ (reference sequence). V was trimmed by 4 bases and J by 1 base, leaving 19 bases between them. The CDR3 sequence: CASSSTTLGPKNTGELFF. DNA of the CDR3: TGTGCCAGCAGCTCTACAACCTTGGGACCGAAGAACACCGGGGAGCTGTTTTTT.